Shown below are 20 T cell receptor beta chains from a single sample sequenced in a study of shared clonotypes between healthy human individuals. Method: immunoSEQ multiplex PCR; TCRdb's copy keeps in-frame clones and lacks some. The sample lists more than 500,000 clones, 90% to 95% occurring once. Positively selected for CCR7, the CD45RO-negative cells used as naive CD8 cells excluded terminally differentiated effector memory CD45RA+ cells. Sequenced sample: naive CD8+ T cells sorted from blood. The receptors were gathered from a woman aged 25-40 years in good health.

DNA of the CDR3: TGTGCCAGCAGCGTGGGACAGAGCTCCTACGAGCAGTACTTC. Protein sequence: CASSVGQSSYEQYF. The V call is TRBV2, the J call TRBJ2-7; 7 bases are a match to TRBD1. Trimming at V came to 6 bases and at J to 0 bases, leaving 5 bases not matched to a gene. Germline V CDR1 and CDR2: SNHLY, FYNNEI. The CDR3 is 14 amino acids.

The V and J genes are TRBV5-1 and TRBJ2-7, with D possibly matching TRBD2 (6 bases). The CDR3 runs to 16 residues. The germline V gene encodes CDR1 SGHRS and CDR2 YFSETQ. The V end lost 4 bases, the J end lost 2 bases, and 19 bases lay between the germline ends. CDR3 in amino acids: CASSTGTALHTYEQYF. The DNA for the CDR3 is TGCGCCAGCAGCACCGGGACTGCGCTGCACACCTACGAGCAGTACTTC.

The CDR3 DNA reads as TGTGCCAGTAAGGGGGGGACAGCCTATGGCTACACCTTC. It codes for CASKGGTAYGYTF. The genes are TRBV19 and TRBJ1-2, with 7 bases lining up with TRBD1. Germline V gene sequence: CDR1 LNHDA, CDR2 SQIVND (reference sequence). Losses at the gene ends were 7 bases for V and 4 bases for J; bases not matched to a gene: 6. The CDR3 is 13 residues long.

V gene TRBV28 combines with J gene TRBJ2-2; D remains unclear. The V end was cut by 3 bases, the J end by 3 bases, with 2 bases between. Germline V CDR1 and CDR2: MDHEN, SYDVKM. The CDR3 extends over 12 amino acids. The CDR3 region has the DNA TGTGCCAGCAGTTTCGACACCGGGGAGCTGTTTTTT. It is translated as CASSFDTGELFF.

DNA for the CDR3: TGTGCCAGCAGTGATGGTTCAATCCCTGGGGCCAACGTCCTGACTTTC. This codes for CASSDGSIPGANVLTF. This chain connects TRBV6-1 to TRBJ2-6, with D uncertain. The CDR3 contains 16 residues. V was pared by 3 bases and J by 2 bases, with 11 bases between. Per the germline V gene, CDR1 is MNHNS and CDR2 is SASEGT.

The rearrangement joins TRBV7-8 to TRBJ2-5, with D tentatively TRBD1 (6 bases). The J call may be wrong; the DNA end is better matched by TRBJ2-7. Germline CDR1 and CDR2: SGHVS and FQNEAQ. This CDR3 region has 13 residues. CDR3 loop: CASSPDSTYEQYF. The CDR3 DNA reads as TGTGCCAGCAGCCCGGACAGTACCTACGAGCAGTACTTC.

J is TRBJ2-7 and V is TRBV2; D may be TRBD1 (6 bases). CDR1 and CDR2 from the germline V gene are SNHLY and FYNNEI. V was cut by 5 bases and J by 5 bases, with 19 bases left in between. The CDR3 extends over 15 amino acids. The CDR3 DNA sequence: TGTGCCAGCAGTCGACAGGCGGGCTTCATAGACGAGCAGTACTTC. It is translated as CASSRQAGFIDEQYF.

For the CDR3, the DNA is TGTGCCAGCAGTTTATCTGTGGCCTACGAGCAGTACTTC. It codes for CASSLSVAYEQYF. The rearrangement uses TRBV27 and TRBJ2-7; D gene uncertain. The CDR3 has 13 residues. CDR1 MNHEY and CDR2 SMNVEV come from the germline V gene (reference sequence). V was pared by 0 bases and J by 2 bases, with 5 bases between.

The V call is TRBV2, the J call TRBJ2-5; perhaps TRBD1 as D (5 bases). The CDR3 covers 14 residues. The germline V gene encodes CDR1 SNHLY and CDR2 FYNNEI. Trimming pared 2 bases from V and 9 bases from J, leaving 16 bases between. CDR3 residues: CASSEYPSLGAQYF. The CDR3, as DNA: TGTGCCAGCAGTGAATACCCCAGCCTAGGGGCCCAGTACTTC.

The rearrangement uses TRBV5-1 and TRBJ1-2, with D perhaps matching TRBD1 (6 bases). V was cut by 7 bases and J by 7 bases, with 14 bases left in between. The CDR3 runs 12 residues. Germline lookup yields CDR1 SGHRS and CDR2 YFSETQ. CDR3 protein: CASSEGVGGYTF. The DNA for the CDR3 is TGCGCCAGCTCCGAGGGGGTGGGTGGCTACACCTTC.

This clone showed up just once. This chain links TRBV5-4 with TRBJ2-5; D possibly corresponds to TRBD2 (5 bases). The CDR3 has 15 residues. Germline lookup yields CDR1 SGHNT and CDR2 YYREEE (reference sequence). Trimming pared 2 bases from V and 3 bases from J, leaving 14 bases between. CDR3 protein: CASSFRRGREETQYF. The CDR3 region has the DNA TGTGCCAGCAGCTTTCGCCGAGGGCGTGAAGAGACCCAGTACTTC.

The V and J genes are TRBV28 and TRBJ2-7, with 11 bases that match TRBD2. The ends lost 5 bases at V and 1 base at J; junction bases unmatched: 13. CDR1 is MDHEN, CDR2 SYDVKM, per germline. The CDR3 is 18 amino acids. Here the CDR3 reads CASSPHPPGTSGSYEQYF. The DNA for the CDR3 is TGTGCCAGCAGTCCTCATCCGCCGGGGACTAGCGGATCCTACGAGCAGTACTTC. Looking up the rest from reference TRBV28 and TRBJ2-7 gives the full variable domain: DVKVTQSSRYLVKRTGEKVFLECVQDMDHENMFWYRQDPGLGLRLIYFSYDVKMKEKGDIPEGYSVSREKKERFSLILESASTNQTSMYLCASSPHPPGTSGSYEQYFGPGTRLTVT.

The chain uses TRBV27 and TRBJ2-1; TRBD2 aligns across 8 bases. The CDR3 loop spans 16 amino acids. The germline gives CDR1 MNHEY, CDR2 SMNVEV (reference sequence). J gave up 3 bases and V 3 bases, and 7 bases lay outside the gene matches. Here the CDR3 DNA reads TGTGCCAGCAGTTTTGGCGGGAGGACCCTCTACAATGAGCAGTTCTTC. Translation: CASSFGGRTLYNEQFF.

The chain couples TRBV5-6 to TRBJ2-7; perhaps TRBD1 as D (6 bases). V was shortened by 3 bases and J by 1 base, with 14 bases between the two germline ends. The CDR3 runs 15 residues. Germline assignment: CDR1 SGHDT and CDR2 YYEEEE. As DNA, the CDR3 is TGTGCCAGCAGCTCCGATACCACAGGGTCCTACGAGCAGTACTTC. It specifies CASSSDTTGSYEQYF.

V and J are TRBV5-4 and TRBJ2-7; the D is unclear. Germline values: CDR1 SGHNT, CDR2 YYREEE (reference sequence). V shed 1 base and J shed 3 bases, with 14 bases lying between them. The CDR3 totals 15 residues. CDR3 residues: CASSLNSENLYEQYF. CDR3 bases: TGTGCCAGCAGCTTGAATTCCGAAAATCTCTACGAGCAGTACTTC.

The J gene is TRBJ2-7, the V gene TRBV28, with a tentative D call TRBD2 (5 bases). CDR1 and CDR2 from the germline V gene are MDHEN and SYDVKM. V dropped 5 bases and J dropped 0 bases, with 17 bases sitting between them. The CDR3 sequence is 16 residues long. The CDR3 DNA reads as TGTGCCAGCAGTCCCCTCGGGGAAATAAGCTCCTACGAGCAGTACTTC. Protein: CASSPLGEISSYEQYF.

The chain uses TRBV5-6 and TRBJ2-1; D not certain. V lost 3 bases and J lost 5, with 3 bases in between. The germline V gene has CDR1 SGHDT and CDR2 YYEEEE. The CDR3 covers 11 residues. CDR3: CASSSNNEQFF. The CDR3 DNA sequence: TGTGCCAGCAGCTCGAACAATGAGCAGTTCTTC.

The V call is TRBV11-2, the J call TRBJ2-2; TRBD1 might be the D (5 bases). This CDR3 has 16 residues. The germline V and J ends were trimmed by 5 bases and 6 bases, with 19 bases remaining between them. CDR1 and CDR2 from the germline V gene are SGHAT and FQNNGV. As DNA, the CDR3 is TGTGCCAGCAGCCCCCGGACAAAAAAAGGACCCGGGGAGCTGTTTTTT. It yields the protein CASSPRTKKGPGELFF.

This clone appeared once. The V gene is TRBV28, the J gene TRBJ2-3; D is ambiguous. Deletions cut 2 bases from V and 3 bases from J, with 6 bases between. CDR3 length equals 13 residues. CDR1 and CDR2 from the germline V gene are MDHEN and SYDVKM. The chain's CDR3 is CASSLTTTDTQYF. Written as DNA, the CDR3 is TGTGCCAGCAGTTTAACGACGACAGATACGCAGTATTTT.

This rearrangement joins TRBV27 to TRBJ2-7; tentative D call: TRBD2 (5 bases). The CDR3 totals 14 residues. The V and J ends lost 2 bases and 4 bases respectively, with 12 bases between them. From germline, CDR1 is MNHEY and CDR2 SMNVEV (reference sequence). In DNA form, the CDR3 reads TGTGCCAGCAGTTTACTCGCGGGCTATTACGAGCAGTACTTC. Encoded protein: CASSLLAGYYEQYF.